The 19 T cell receptor beta chains listed next were all sequenced from one sample in a study of T cells after yellow fever vaccination. TCRdb used MiXCR to reprocess the 5' RACE reads, holding one entry per CDR3 protein. The sample carries roughly 250,000 distinct CDR3 sequences, 13% recorded once. Sequenced here: CD4+ T cells sorted from PBMCs, sampled 45 days after the yellow fever booster vaccination. The source of these receptors is a man under 40 who received the YFV17D yellow fever vaccine.

The chain links TRBV9 to TRBJ2-1, with a weak D call TRBD1 (5 bases). Germline V CDR1 and CDR2: SGDLS, YYNGEE. Trimming took off 1 base at V and 3 bases at J, with 11 bases between the two ends. This CDR3 comprises 15 residues. CDR3 loop: CASSVQGTVYNEQFF. CDR3 DNA: TGTGCCAGCAGCGTACAGGGCACTGTCTACAATGAGCAGTTCTTC. Full variable domain (rest looked up from reference TRBV9 and TRBJ2-1): DSGVTQTPKHLITATGQRVTLRCSPRSGDLSVYWYQQSLDQGLQFLIQYYNGEERAKGNILERFSAQQFPDLHSELNLSSLELGDSALYFCASSVQGTVYNEQFFGPGTRLTVL.

The V and J genes are TRBV20-1 and TRBJ2-7; possibly TRBD2 for D (5 bases). The CDR3 loop spans 15 amino acids. Trimming removed 3 bases from V and 2 bases from J, with 17 bases in between. The germline CDR1 and CDR2 sequences are DFQATT and SNEGSKA (reference sequence). In DNA, the CDR3 is TGCAGTGCTAGCGTCCGGCGGGCTCTTACCTACGAGCAGTACTTC. Its protein is CSASVRRALTYEQYF.

This clonotype appeared a few times. V and J are TRBV2 and TRBJ1-1; no clear D. CDR3 length: 12 residues. Germline CDR1 and CDR2: SNHLY and FYNNEI. The V and J ends lost 1 base and 7 bases respectively, with 7 bases between them. As DNA, the CDR3 is TGTGCCAGCAGTGAAGGTCCGGGTGAAGCTTTCTTT. It translates to CASSEGPGEAFF.

This clonotype came up a few times. The rearrangement joins TRBV5-1 to TRBJ2-6; D is unresolved. CDR3 length equals 15 residues. Germline CDR1 is SGHRS and CDR2 is YFSETQ. V was cut by 2 bases and J by 0 bases, with 6 bases left in between. CDR3 sequence reads: CASSFVISGANVLTF. The CDR3 DNA is TGCGCCAGCAGCTTTGTTATCTCTGGGGCCAACGTCCTGACTTTC.

This clonotype was detected only a few times. The chain combines TRBV28 with TRBJ2-1; 10 bases align to TRBD2. The V segment lost 3 bases and the J segment 9 bases; nucleotides outside the gene matches: 11. This CDR3 contains 16 residues. Germline CDR1 and CDR2: MDHEN and SYDVKM. CDR3 DNA: TGTGCCAGCAGTTTGGGTCGAAGCGGGAGGGATAGTGAGCAGTTCTTC. Protein: CASSLGRSGRDSEQFF.

This clonotype came up a few times. The chain combines TRBV29-1 with TRBJ2-4, with 10 bases lining up with TRBD2. The CDR3 covers 14 residues. Germline assignment: CDR1 SQVTM and CDR2 ANQGSEA. The trim removed 2 bases at V and 5 bases at J, leaving 3 bases unmatched. The CDR3 here is CSVERTSGENIQYF. CDR3 nucleotide sequence: TGCAGCGTTGAAAGAACTAGCGGGGAAAACATTCAGTACTTC.

Regarding this clonotype: At one of its ends the junction is not consistent with the germline gene, which may arise from a read error. The chain uses TRBV2 and TRBJ2-1, with 12 positions matching TRBD2. CDR3 length equals 11 residues. Per germline, CDR1 SNHLY and CDR2 FYNNEI. The CDR3 DNA reads TGTGCCAGCAGTGAAGGGACTAGCGGGATATTC. The encoded protein is CASSEGTSGIF.

V is TRBV6-5 and J is TRBJ2-5; D ambiguous. The germline V gene has CDR1 MNHEY and CDR2 SVGAGI. The germline V and J ends were trimmed by 3 bases and 7 bases, with 6 bases remaining between them. The CDR3 is 11 residues long. DNA of the CDR3: TGTGCCAGCAGTTATTCGACGACCCAGTACTTC. Its translation is CASSYSTTQYF.

A few counts support this clonotype. This chain connects TRBV16 to TRBJ2-1; maybe TRBD1 (6 bases). The germline V gene encodes CDR1 KGHSY and CDR2 FQNENV. Trimming stripped 4 bases from V and 6 bases from J, with 16 bases between. CDR3 length: 15 residues. CDR3 loop: CASSLSSVGGNEQFF. For the CDR3, the DNA is TGTGCCAGCAGCCTCTCGAGTGTAGGGGGCAATGAGCAGTTCTTC.

V usage is TRBV10-3 and J usage is TRBJ2-7, with 7 bases that match TRBD2. The V and J ends lost 4 bases and 0 bases, in that order; junction bases with no gene match: 6. CDR1 ENHRY and CDR2 SYGVKD come from the germline V gene. The CDR3 contains 15 residues. In DNA form, the CDR3 reads TGTGCCATCAGTGGCGAGCGGGGATACTCCTACGAGCAGTACTTC. This codes for CAISGERGYSYEQYF.

This clonotype occurred a few times. CDR3 sequence: CSAPTSSYNEQFF. The CDR3, as DNA: TGCAGTGCGCCGACTAGCTCCTACAATGAGCAGTTCTTC. This sequence joins TRBV20-1 and TRBJ2-1; TRBD2 might be the D (6 bases). Germline V gene lookup returns CDR1 DFQATT and CDR2 SNEGSKA (reference sequence). The CDR3 has 13 residues. Trimming removed 6 bases from V and 0 bases from J, with 9 bases in between.

The chain combines TRBV3-1 with TRBJ2-5; 11 bases match TRBD2. CDR3 size: 13 residues. The junction had 7 bases not matched to a gene; V was cut back by 3 bases and J by 13 bases. Looked up from germline, CDR1 is LGHDT and CDR2 is YNNKEL (reference sequence). This CDR3 reads CASSHGGLAVLYF. CDR3 DNA: TGTGCCAGCAGCCACGGGGGACTAGCGGTACTGTACTTC.

As to this clonotype: This CDR3 is missing its conserved last phenylalanine or tryptophan, likely due to a read error. J is TRBJ2-1 and V is TRBV5-1; 12 nucleotides match TRBD2. The CDR3 runs 14 residues. CDR1 is SGHRS and CDR2 is YFSETQ in the germline V gene. V lost 3 bases to trimming and J lost 7 bases; unmatched junction nucleotides: 2. DNA of the CDR3: TGCGCCAGCAGCTGGACTAGCGGGAAAAATGAGCAGTTCTCC. It encodes CASSWTSGKNEQFS.

This clonotype occurred a few times. The gene calls are TRBV9 and TRBJ2-1, with 10 bases matching TRBD2. This CDR3 has 16 amino acids. The germline V gene has CDR1 SGDLS and CDR2 YYNGEE. The J segment lost 9 bases and the V segment lost 0 bases, leaving 9 bases of the junction unmatched. CDR3 sequence reads: CASSVAPSGRSSEQFF. In nucleotides, the CDR3 is TGTGCCAGCAGCGTAGCGCCTAGCGGGAGATCATCTGAGCAGTTCTTC. Full variable domain (missing parts from reference TRBV9 and TRBJ2-1): DSGVTQTPKHLITATGQRVTLRCSPRSGDLSVYWYQQSLDQGLQFLIQYYNGEERAKGNILERFSAQQFPDLHSELNLSSLELGDSALYFCASSVAPSGRSSEQFFGPGTRLTVL.

This clonotype was counted a single time. One base away lies a much larger clone, so this may be a sequencing read error. The chain has TRBV10-3 and TRBJ2-7; maybe TRBD2 (5 bases). This CDR3 has 17 amino acids. Trimming took 6 bases from V and 1 from J, leaving 22 bases between them. Germline loops: CDR1 ENHRY, CDR2 SYGVKD. This CDR3 reads CAISPPPASGRSYEQYF. CDR3 DNA sequence: TGTGCCATCAGCCCCCCCCCGGCCAGCGGAAGATCCTACGAGCAGTACTTC.

V gene TRBV10-3 combines with J gene TRBJ1-1, with 10 bases fitting TRBD1. The CDR3 has 13 amino acids. With 7 bases clipped from V and 3 bases from J, the junction kept 2 bases outside the gene matches. Germline CDR1 is ENHRY and CDR2 is SYGVKD. In DNA form, the CDR3 reads TGTGCCATCAAAGGGACAGGGGACACTGAAGCTTTCTTT. The encoded protein is CAIKGTGDTEAFF.

Only a few counts were recorded for this clonotype. The V call is TRBV15, the J call TRBJ1-5, with D possibly matching TRBD1 (5 bases). V shed 0 bases and J shed 4 bases, with 10 bases lying between them. This CDR3 contains 15 residues. CDR1 is LNHNV and CDR2 is YYDKDF in the germline V gene (reference sequence). CDR3 nucleotide sequence: TGTGCCACCAGCAGAGAAGGGGACGGTAATCAGCCCCAGCATTTT. It specifies CATSREGDGNQPQHF.

This clonotype appeared many times. CDR3 nucleotide sequence: TGCGCCAGCAGCTTGCAATACGCGGAGACCCAGTACTTC. Translated: CASSLQYAETQYF. The chain employs TRBV5-1 and TRBJ2-5; D unclear. V gave up 1 base and J gave up 5 bases, with 9 bases separating them. The CDR3 has 13 amino acids. The germline gives CDR1 SGHRS, CDR2 YFSETQ.

Turning to this clonotype: A read error may explain this, as a much larger clone is one base away. The chain links TRBV7-9 to TRBJ2-1; 14 nucleotides align to TRBD2. The CDR3 consists of 15 residues. CDR1 is SEHNR and CDR2 is FQNEAQ in the germline V gene (reference sequence). CDR3 sequence reads: CASSLGTSGSNEHFF. CDR3 nucleotides: TGTGCCAGCAGCCTCGGGACTAGCGGGAGTAATGAGCACTTCTTC.